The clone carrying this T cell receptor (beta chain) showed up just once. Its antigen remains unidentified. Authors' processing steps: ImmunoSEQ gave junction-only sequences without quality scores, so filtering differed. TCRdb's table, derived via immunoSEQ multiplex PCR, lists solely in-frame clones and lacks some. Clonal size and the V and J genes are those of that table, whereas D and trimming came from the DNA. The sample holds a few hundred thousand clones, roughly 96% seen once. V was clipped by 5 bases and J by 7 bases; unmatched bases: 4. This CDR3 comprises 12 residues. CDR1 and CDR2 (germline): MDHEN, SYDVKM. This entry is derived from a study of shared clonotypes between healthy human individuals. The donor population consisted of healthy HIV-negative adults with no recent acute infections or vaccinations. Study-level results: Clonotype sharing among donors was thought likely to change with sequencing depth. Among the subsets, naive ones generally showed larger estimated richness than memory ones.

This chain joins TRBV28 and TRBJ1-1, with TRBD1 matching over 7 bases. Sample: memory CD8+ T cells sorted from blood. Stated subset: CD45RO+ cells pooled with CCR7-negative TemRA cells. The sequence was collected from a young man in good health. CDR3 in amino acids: CASSQGGFEAFF. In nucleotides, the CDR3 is TGTGCCAGCAGTCAGGGGGGCTTTGAAGCTTTCTTT.